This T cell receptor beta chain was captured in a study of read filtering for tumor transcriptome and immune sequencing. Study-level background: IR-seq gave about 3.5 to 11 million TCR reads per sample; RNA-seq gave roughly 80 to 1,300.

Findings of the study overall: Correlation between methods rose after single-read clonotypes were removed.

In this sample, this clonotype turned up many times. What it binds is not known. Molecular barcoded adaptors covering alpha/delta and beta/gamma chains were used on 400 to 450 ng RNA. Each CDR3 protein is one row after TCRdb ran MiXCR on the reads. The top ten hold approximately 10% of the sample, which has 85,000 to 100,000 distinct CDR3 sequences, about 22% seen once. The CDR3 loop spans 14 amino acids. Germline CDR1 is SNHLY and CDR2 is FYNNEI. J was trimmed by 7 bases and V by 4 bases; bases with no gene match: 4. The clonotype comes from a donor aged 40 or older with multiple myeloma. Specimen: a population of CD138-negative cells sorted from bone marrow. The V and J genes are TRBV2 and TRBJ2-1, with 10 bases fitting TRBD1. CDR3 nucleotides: TGTGCCAGCAGTGCGGGACAGGGGATAAATGAGCAGTTCTTC. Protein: CASSAGQGINEQFF.